Below are 25 T cell receptor beta chains sequenced from a single sample in a study of OX40 agonist ivuxolimab in advanced cancers. Assay used: immunoSEQ multiplex PCR; TCRdb lists only in-frame clones, some missing. The sample shows 73,000 or so clones, about 89% of them seen only once. Sequences were derived from CD4+ or CD8+ T cells sorted from blood, sampled in a trial of the OX40 agonist ivuxolimab. The receptors were gathered from an adult with an advanced solid tumor such as melanoma, head and neck, liver or kidney cancer.

The chain combines TRBV2 with TRBJ2-5, with 10 bases that match TRBD2. The germline gives CDR1 SNHLY, CDR2 FYNNEI. This CDR3 is built from 14 residues. After removal of 10 bases from V and 4 bases from J, the junction contained 9 bases not matched to a gene. The CDR3 nucleotides read TGTGCCATCCAGCGGGGGGGCCTCACAGAGACCCAGTACTTC. Translation gives CAIQRGGLTETQYF.

The chain is built from TRBV7-2 and TRBJ2-1, with D perhaps given as TRBD1 or TRBD2 (6 bases each). The CDR3 is 11 amino acids. The germline CDR1 and CDR2 sequences are SGHTA and FQGNSA. Trimming removed 6 bases at V and 10 bases at J, with 10 bases between. The CDR3 DNA reads as TGTGCCAGCAGTACCGGGGGCGAGCAGTTCTTC. Protein product: CASSTGGEQFF.

V usage is TRBV29-1 and J usage is TRBJ2-7; no firm D call. The length of the CDR3 is 14 residues. The germline V and J ends were trimmed by 4 bases and 0 bases, with 13 bases remaining between them. In germline, CDR1 is SQVTM, CDR2 ANQGSEA. The CDR3 protein is CSVVKGPSSYEQYF. CDR3 nucleotide sequence: TGCAGCGTTGTGAAGGGCCCTAGCTCCTACGAGCAGTACTTC.

The chain combines TRBV5-1 with TRBJ1-3; D unclear. Trimming stripped 4 bases from V and 2 bases from J, with 13 bases between. The CDR3 covers 15 residues. Per germline, CDR1 SGHRS and CDR2 YFSETQ. This chain's CDR3 is CASSLGGLAGNTIYF. CDR3 DNA sequence: TGCGCCAGCAGCCTCGGAGGCCTCGCTGGAAACACCATATATTTT.

This clone was detected a few times. The chain joins TRBV27 to TRBJ2-2, with 8 bases matching TRBD2. Germline V CDR1 and CDR2: MNHEY, SMNVEV (reference sequence). The CDR3 covers 17 residues. The V segment lost 5 bases and the J segment 7 bases; nucleotides outside the gene matches: 15. The CDR3 region is CASSRFSGSSQNGELFF. In nucleotides, the CDR3 is TGTGCCAGCAGTAGATTCAGCGGGAGCAGTCAAAACGGGGAGCTGTTTTTT.

The rearrangement links TRBV18 to TRBJ1-2; D is ambiguous. This CDR3 has 14 amino acids. Germline V gene sequence: CDR1 KGHSH, CDR2 LQKENI. V gave up 3 bases and J gave up 0 bases, with 8 bases separating them. The CDR3 spells CASSPLEANYGYTF. The DNA of the CDR3 is TGTGCCAGCTCACCTTTGGAGGCTAACTATGGCTACACCTTC.

The rearrangement uses TRBV5-1 and TRBJ2-1, with D unclear. V gave up 4 bases and J gave up 0 bases, with 11 bases separating them. Looked up from germline, CDR1 is SGHRS and CDR2 is YFSETQ. The CDR3 covers 15 residues. The chain's CDR3 is CASSPVTASYNEQFF. In DNA form, the CDR3 reads TGCGCCAGCAGCCCCGTGACGGCCTCCTACAATGAGCAGTTCTTC.

The CDR3 loop is CASSEGQGRTDTQYF. The CDR3 DNA reads as TGTGCCAGCAGTGAAGGGCAGGGGCGCACAGATACGCAGTATTTT. The chain couples TRBV25-1 to TRBJ2-3; D possibly corresponds to TRBD1 (6 bases). Germline V gene sequence: CDR1 MGHDK, CDR2 SYGVNS. CDR3 size: 15 residues. V shed 2 bases and J shed 1 base, with 10 bases lying between them.

The chain joins TRBV6-1 to TRBJ1-1, with 9 bases identical to TRBD1. There are 15 residues in the CDR3. CDR1 and CDR2 from the germline V gene are MNHNS and SASEGT. The V gene end was trimmed by 4 bases and the J gene end by 5 bases; junction bases not matched to a gene: 8. CDR3 residues: CASSVSGTGRTEAFF. The CDR3 region has the DNA TGTGCCAGCAGTGTTTCCGGGACAGGGAGGACTGAAGCTTTCTTT.

The V and J genes are TRBV10-3 and TRBJ2-1; possibly TRBD2 for D (7 bases). CDR1 ENHRY and CDR2 SYGVKD come from the germline V gene. With 6 bases removed from V and 6 bases from J, the gap between germline ends came to 12 bases. CDR3 length equals 13 residues. Here the CDR3 DNA reads TGTGCCATCAGAGAGGGGGGGGCCAATGAGCAGTTCTTC. It encodes CAIREGGANEQFF.

The DNA for the CDR3 is TGTGCCAGCTCAGCCGGGACAGGGTTAGTTCAGCCCCAGCATTTT. Residues: CASSAGTGLVQPQHF. The V gene is TRBV18, the J gene TRBJ1-5; TRBD1 matches 9 bases. This CDR3 comprises 15 residues. The V segment lost 5 bases and the J segment 6 bases; nucleotides outside the gene matches: 8. The germline CDR1 and CDR2 sequences are KGHSH and LQKENI.

The V gene is TRBV6-5, the J gene TRBJ2-1; D possibly corresponds to TRBD2 (5 bases). CDR3 size: 12 residues. From germline, CDR1 is MNHEY and CDR2 SVGAGI. Trimming left V 0 bases short and J 11 bases short, with 8 bases between. Written as DNA, the CDR3 is TGTGCCAGCAGTTACTCGTTCGGGAAGCAGTTCTTC. This codes for CASSYSFGKQFF.

The chain employs TRBV5-4 and TRBJ1-2, with D unclear. V shed 4 bases and J shed 1 base, with 14 bases lying between them. CDR1 and CDR2 from the germline V gene are SGHNT and YYREEE (reference sequence). The CDR3 sequence is 15 residues long. The DNA for the CDR3 is TGTGCCAGCAGCCTGGAGGTGGGCAGTAACTATGGCTACACCTTC. It codes for CASSLEVGSNYGYTF.

This chain links TRBV19 with TRBJ1-5, with D perhaps matching TRBD1 (6 bases). V was pared by 3 bases and J by 6 bases, with 12 bases between. Looked up from germline, CDR1 is LNHDA and CDR2 is SQIVND (reference sequence). The CDR3 totals 14 residues. CDR3 sequence: CASSIWGGIQPQHF. The CDR3 bases are TGTGCCAGTAGTATTTGGGGGGGCATTCAGCCCCAGCATTTT.

The chain is built from TRBV19 and TRBJ2-1, with TRBD1 as a possible D gene (6 bases). V lost 5 bases and J 4 bases, leaving 24 bases between the germline ends. Germline CDR1 and CDR2: LNHDA and SQIVND (reference sequence). This CDR3 region has 18 residues. CDR3 sequence (DNA): TGTGCCAGTAGTCACCAAACCTTCAGGGGTAAAGGATACAATGAGCAGTTCTTC. This translates into CASSHQTFRGKGYNEQFF.

The V gene is TRBV6-1, the J gene TRBJ2-1; D unresolved. The CDR3 sequence is 14 residues long. In germline, CDR1 is MNHNS, CDR2 SASEGT. V was pared by 6 bases and J by 5 bases, with 14 bases between. The CDR3 bases are TGTGCCAGCAGCTGGCATGGGTCAGACAATGAGCAGTTCTTC. Amino acids: CASSWHGSDNEQFF.

The chain uses TRBV2 and TRBJ2-3; 9 nucleotides align to TRBD1. CDR1 is SNHLY, CDR2 FYNNEI, per germline. CDR3 length equals 14 residues. With V trimmed by 8 bases and J by 2 bases, 5 bases remained unmatched. The CDR3 bases are TGTGCCAGCCGGGGGACAGGGTACACAGATACGCAGTATTTT. Encoded protein: CASRGTGYTDTQYF.

The chain combines TRBV6-5 with TRBJ2-5, with 12 nucleotides matching TRBD2. V gave up 6 bases and J gave up 4 bases; unmatched junction bases: 6. The CDR3 covers 15 residues. CDR1 is MNHEY and CDR2 is SVGAGI in the germline V gene. CDR3 DNA: TGTGCCAGCAGCCCTAGCGGGGGGGCGCGAGAGACCCAGTACTTC. It is translated as CASSPSGGARETQYF.

V gene TRBV30 combines with J gene TRBJ2-1; D not certain. The CDR3 is 13 residues long. V shed 0 bases and J shed 10 bases, with 13 bases lying between them. Germline V gene lookup returns CDR1 GTSNPN and CDR2 SVGIG (reference sequence). CDR3 nucleotides: TGTGCCTGGAGTGTATTGGTCGGTAAGGAGCAGTTCTTC. Its translation: CAWSVLVGKEQFF.

The chain is built from TRBV6-1 and TRBJ1-2, with 11 positions matching TRBD1. V gave up 6 bases and J gave up 6 bases; unmatched junction bases: 6. This CDR3 region has 14 residues. Germline V gene lookup returns CDR1 MNHNS and CDR2 SASEGT. The CDR3 bases are TGTGCCAGCAGCCGGGACAGGGGGTTGGATGGCTACACCTTC. It yields the protein CASSRDRGLDGYTF.

This CDR3 is CASTLTGNNEKLFF. CDR3 bases: TGTGCCAGTACTCTGACAGGGAATAATGAAAAACTGTTTTTT. The rearrangement uses TRBV19 and TRBJ1-4; 7 nucleotides match TRBD1. The V segment lost 7 bases and the J segment 4 bases; nucleotides outside the gene matches: 6. Per the germline V gene, CDR1 is LNHDA and CDR2 is SQIVND (reference sequence). This CDR3 is 14 amino acids long.

The rearrangement joins TRBV18 to TRBJ2-1; 9 bases line up with TRBD1. The CDR3 totals 15 residues. The junction had 3 bases not matched to a gene; V was cut back by 1 base and J by 5 bases. Germline CDR1 and CDR2: KGHSH and LQKENI. This chain's CDR3 is CASSPLGTGHNEQFF. CDR3 DNA sequence: TGTGCCAGCTCACCACTCGGGACAGGGCACAATGAGCAGTTCTTC.

The chain's CDR3 is CAASRESAEAFF. CDR3 bases: TGTGCCGCCTCCCGAGAAAGCGCTGAAGCTTTCTTT. The chain has TRBV28 and TRBJ1-1; unclear D gene. V dropped 11 bases and J dropped 6 bases, with 16 bases sitting between them. The germline gives CDR1 MDHEN, CDR2 SYDVKM. The CDR3 totals 12 residues. Looking up the rest from reference TRBV28 and TRBJ1-1 gives the full variable domain: DVKVTQSSRYLVKRTGEKVFLECVQDMDHENMFWYRQDPGLGLRLIYFSYDVKMKEKGDIPEGYSVSREKKERFSLILESASTNQTSMYLCAASRESAEAFFGQGTRLTVV.

This clone was found once. The V and J genes are TRBV28 and TRBJ2-7; weak D call: TRBD2 (5 bases). Looked up from germline, CDR1 is MDHEN and CDR2 is SYDVKM. V lost 3 bases and J lost 4, with 13 bases in between. This CDR3 contains 14 residues. The CDR3 loop reads CASSFPLASYEQYF. The CDR3 DNA reads TGTGCCAGCAGTTTTCCCCTAGCAAGTTACGAGCAGTACTTC.

CDR3 bases: TGTGCCAGCAGTTACTTTGGACAGAACACTGAAGCTTTCTTT. It codes for CASSYFGQNTEAFF. The chain couples TRBV6-5 to TRBJ1-1; TRBD1 might be the D (5 bases). The germline V gene has CDR1 MNHEY and CDR2 SVGAGI. Trimming shortened V by 1 base and J by 1 base, and 7 bases separated the two germline ends. The CDR3 runs to 14 residues.